The TCR beta chain described here comes from a study of OX40 agonist ivuxolimab in advanced cancers. At the level of the study: One hepatocellular carcinoma and a couple of cutaneous melanoma patients partially responded.

The trim removed 6 bases at V and 2 bases at J, leaving 10 bases unmatched. Germline-derived CDR1 and CDR2 are SGHDN and FVKESK. The CDR3 consists of 18 residues. TCRdb's table, derived via immunoSEQ multiplex PCR, lists solely in-frame clones and lacks some. The sample has 66,000 or so clones, around 90% seen once; the top ten hold around 2%. The J gene is TRBJ1-6, the V gene TRBV14; 10 nucleotides agree with TRBD1. The material sequenced was CD4+ or CD8+ T cells sorted from blood, taken in a trial of the OX40 agonist ivuxolimab. This receptor was identified in an adult with an advanced solid tumor such as melanoma, head and neck, liver or kidney cancer. CDR3 amino acids: CASRQPGQGSAYNSPLHF. In DNA, the CDR3 is TGTGCCAGCAGACAGCCGGGACAGGGGTCGGCCTATAATTCACCCCTCCACTTT.